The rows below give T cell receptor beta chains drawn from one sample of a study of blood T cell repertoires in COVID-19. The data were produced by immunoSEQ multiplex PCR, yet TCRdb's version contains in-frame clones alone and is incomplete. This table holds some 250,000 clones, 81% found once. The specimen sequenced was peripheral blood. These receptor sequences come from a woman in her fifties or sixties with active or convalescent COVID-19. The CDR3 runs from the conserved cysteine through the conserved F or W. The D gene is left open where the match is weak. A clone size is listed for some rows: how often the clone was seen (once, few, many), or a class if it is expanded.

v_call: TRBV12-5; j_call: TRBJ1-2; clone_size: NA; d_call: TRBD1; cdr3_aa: CASGFQGTAYGYTF; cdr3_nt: TGTGCTAGTGGTTTCCAGGGGACAGCCTATGGCTACACCTTC
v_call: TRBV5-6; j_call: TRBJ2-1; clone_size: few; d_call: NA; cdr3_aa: CASSLLWSSYNEQFF; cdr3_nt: TGTGCCAGCAGCTTGTTGTGGAGCTCCTACAATGAGCAGTTCTTC
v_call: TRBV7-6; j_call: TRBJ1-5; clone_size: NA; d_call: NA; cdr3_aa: CASSLMIGEGQPQHF; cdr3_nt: TGTGCCAGCAGCTTAATGATAGGGGAGGGGCAGCCCCAGCATTTT
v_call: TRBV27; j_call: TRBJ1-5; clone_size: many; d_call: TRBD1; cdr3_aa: CASSPYPPGQPYSNQPQHF; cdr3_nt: TGTGCCAGCAGTCCTTACCCTCCGGGACAGCCTTATAGCAATCAGCCCCAGCATTTT
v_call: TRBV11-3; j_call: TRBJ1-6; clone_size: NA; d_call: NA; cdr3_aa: CASSVGGNSPLHF; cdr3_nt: TGTGCCAGCAGCGTCGGCGGCAATTCACCCCTCCACTTT
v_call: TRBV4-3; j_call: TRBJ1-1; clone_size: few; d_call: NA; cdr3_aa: CASSQGRGLNTEAFF; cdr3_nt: TGCGCCAGCAGCCAAGGGCGGGGCTTAAACACTGAAGCTTTCTTT
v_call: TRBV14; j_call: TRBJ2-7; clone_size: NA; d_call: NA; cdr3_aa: CASSLRGAHYEQYF; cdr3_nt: TGTGCCAGCAGCCTCCGGGGGGCCCACTACGAGCAGTACTTC
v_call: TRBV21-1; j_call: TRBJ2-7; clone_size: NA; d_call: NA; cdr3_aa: CASSAFTPDSPSSYEQYF; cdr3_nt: TGTGCCAGCAGCGCATTTACCCCCGACAGCCCGAGCTCCTACGAGCAGTACTTC
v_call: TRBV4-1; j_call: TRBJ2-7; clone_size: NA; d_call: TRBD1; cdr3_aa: CASSQHRQGSSYEQYF; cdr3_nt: TGCGCCAGCAGCCAACACCGACAGGGATCCTCCTACGAGCAGTACTTC
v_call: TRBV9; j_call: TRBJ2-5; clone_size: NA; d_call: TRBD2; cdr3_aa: CASSVAVAGGETQYF; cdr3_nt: TGTGCCAGCAGCGTAGCAGTCGCGGGGGGAGAGACCCAGTACTTC
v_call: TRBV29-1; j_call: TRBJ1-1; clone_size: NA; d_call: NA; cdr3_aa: CSVGLENTEAFF; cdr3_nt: TGCAGCGTTGGGCTAGAGAACACTGAAGCTTTCTTT
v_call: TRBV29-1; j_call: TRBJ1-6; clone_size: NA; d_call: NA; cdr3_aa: CSPARGGGSPLHF; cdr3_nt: TGCAGCCCCGCCCGGGGGGGAGGTTCACCCCTCCACTTT
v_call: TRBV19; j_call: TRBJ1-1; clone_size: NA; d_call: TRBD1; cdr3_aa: CASSILTGVNTEAFF; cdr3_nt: TGTGCCAGTAGTATCCTCACAGGGGTGAACACTGAAGCTTTCTTT
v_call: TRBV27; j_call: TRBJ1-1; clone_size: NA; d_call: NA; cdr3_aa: CASSFGAGVNTEAFF; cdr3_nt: TGTGCCAGCAGTTTTGGGGCAGGGGTGAACACTGAAGCTTTCTTT
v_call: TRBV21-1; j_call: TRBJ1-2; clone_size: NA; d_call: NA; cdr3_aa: CASSKTTGWFKGYTF; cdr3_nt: TGTGCCAGCAGCAAAACGACAGGGTGGTTTAAGGGCTACACCTTC
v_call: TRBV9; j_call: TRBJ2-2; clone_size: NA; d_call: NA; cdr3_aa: CASSVEVDTGELFF; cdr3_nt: TGTGCCAGCAGCGTCGAGGTAGACACCGGGGAGCTGTTTTTT
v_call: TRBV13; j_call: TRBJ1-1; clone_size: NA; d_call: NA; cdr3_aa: CASSLVWRGNTEAFF; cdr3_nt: TGTGCCAGCAGCTTAGTTTGGAGGGGGAACACTGAAGCTTTCTTT
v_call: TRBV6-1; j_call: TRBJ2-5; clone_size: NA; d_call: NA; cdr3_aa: CASSESGVETQYF; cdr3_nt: TGTGCCAGCAGTGAATCGGGTGTCGAGACCCAGTACTTC
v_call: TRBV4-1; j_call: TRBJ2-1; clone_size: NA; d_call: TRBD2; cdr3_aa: CASSQGLAGFNEQFF; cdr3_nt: TGCGCCAGCAGCCAGGGACTAGCGGGGTTCAATGAGCAGTTCTTC
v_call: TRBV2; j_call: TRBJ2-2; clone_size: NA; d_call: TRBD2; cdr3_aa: CASKRGGPGELFF; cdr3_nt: TGTGCCAGCAAGCGGGGGGGCCCCGGGGAGCTGTTTTTT
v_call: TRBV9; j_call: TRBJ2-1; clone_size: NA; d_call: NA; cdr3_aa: CASSNPGVSYNEQFF; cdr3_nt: TGTGCCAGCAGCAACCCCGGGGTCTCCTACAATGAGCAGTTCTTC
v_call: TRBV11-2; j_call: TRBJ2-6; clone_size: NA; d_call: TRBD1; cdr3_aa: CASSLAGGPGANVLTF; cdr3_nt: TGTGCCAGCAGCTTAGCAGGGGGCCCTGGGGCCAACGTCCTGACTTTC
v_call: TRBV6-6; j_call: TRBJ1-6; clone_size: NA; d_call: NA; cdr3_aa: CASSYSEANSPLHF; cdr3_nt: TGTGCCAGCAGTTACTCGGAGGCTAATTCACCCCTCCACTTT
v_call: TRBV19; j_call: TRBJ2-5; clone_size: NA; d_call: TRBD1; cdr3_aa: CASSTPRTGPQETQYF; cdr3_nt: TGTGCCAGTAGTACCCCCCGGACAGGGCCCCAAGAGACCCAGTACTTC
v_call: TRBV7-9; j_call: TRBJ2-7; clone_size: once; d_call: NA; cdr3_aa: CASSPARRGSHEQYF; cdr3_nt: TGTGCCAGCAGCCCAGCGAGACGGGGTTCCCACGAGCAGTACTTC
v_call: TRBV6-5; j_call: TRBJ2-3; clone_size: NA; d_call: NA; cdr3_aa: CASSNTDTQYF; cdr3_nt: TGTGCCAGCAGCAACACAGATACGCAGTATTTT
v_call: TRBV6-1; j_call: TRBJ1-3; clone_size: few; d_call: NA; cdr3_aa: CASSASRHENSGNTIYF; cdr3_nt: TGTGCCAGCAGTGCTTCTCGACATGAAAACTCTGGAAACACCATATATTTT
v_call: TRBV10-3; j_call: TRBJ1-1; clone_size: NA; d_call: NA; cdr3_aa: CAITRRGPSNTEAFF; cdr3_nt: TGTGCCATCACAAGGAGGGGACCCTCGAACACTGAAGCTTTCTTT
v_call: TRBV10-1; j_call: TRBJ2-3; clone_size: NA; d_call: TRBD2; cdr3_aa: CASRAGTSGGMDTQYF; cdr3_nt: TGCGCCAGCAGGGCCGGGACTAGCGGTGGAATGGATACGCAGTATTTT
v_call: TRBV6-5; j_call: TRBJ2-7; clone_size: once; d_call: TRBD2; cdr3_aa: CASSYGAGASYEQYF; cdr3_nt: TGTGCCAGCAGTTACGGAGCGGGGGCTTCCTACGAGCAGTACTTC
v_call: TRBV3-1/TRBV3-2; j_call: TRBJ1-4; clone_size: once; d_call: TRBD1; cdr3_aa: CASSQNTGGKEKLFF; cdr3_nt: TGTGCCAGCAGCCAAAATACAGGGGGCAAGGAAAAACTGTTTTTT
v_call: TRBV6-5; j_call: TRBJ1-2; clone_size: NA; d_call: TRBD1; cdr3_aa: CASTKNRDRGLGYTF; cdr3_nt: TGTGCCAGCACCAAGAACCGGGACAGGGGATTGGGCTACACCTTC
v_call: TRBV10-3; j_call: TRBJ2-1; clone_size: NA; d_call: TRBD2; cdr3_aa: CAIVGGGPYNEQFF; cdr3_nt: TGTGCCATCGTGGGGGGGGGACCCTACAATGAGCAGTTCTTC
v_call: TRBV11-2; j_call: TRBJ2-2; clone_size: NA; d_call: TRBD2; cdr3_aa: CASRLPGLAFTGELFF; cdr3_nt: TGTGCCAGCAGATTACCGGGACTAGCGTTCACCGGGGAGCTGTTTTTT
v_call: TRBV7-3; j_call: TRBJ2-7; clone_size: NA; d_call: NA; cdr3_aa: CASSGVGDGYEQYF; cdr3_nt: TGTGCCAGCAGCGGGGTAGGGGATGGGTACGAGCAGTACTTC
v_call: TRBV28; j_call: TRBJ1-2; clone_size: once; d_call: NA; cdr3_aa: CASSLRKGFNRVSDYGYTF; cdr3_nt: TGTGCCAGCAGTTTAAGAAAGGGATTCAACAGGGTGAGTGACTATGGCTACACCTTC
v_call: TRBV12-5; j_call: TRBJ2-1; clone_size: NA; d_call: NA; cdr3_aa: CASGLVTGGPYNEQFF; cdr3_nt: TGTGCTAGTGGTTTGGTAACCGGCGGCCCCTACAATGAGCAGTTCTTC
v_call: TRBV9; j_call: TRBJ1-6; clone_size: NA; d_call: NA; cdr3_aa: CASSVESGNNSPLHF; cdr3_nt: TGTGCCAGCAGCGTAGAGTCAGGGAATAATTCACCCCTCCACTTT
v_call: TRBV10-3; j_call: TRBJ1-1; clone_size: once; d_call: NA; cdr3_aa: CAISARGSTEAFF; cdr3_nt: TGTGCCATCAGCGCCCGGGGTTCCACTGAAGCTTTCTTT
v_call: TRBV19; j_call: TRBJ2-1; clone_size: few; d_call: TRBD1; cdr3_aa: CASKRQGAAGNEQFF; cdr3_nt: TGTGCCAGTAAAAGACAGGGGGCAGCTGGAAATGAGCAGTTCTTC
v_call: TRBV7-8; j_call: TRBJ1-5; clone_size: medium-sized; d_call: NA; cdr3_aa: CASSDRDQPQHF; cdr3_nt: TGTGCCAGCAGCGATAGAGATCAGCCCCAGCATTTT
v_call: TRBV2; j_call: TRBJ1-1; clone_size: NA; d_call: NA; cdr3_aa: CASSDWGRDTEAFF; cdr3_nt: TGTGCCAGCAGCGATTGGGGGAGGGACACTGAAGCTTTCTTT
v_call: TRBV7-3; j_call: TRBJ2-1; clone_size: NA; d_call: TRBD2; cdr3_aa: CASSLTPGTSGGAYYNEQFF; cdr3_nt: TGTGCCAGCAGCTTAACACCCGGGACTAGCGGGGGGGCGTACTACAATGAGCAGTTCTTC
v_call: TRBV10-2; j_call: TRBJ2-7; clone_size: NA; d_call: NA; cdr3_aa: CASSESGGSYEQYF; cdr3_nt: TGCGCCAGCAGTGAGTCAGGGGGCTCCTACGAGCAGTACTTC